Below are 9 T cell receptor beta chains sequenced from a single sample in a study of blood T cell repertoires in COVID-19. Profiling relied on immunoSEQ multiplex PCR, and the TCRdb table lists in-frame clones only, not all of them. This sample has some 220,000 clones, with about 81% found just once. Source material: peripheral blood. The receptors shown here come from a woman aged 70 to 79 with COVID-19, enrolled during active disease.

The genes are TRBV9 and TRBJ2-3, with 9 bases aligning to TRBD2. V dropped 4 bases and J dropped 3; count of bases not matched to a gene: 6. CDR3 length: 15 residues. The germline V gene encodes CDR1 SGDLS and CDR2 YYNGEE. The CDR3 DNA reads TGTGCCAGCAGCAGGGCGGGAGGGCTAACAGATACGCAGTATTTT. It yields the protein CASSRAGGLTDTQYF.

The V gene is TRBV29-1, the J gene TRBJ1-5; the match to TRBD1 covers 10 bases. V gave up 6 bases and J gave up 3 bases; unmatched junction bases: 5. CDR1 is SQVTM and CDR2 is ANQGSEA in the germline V gene. The CDR3 consists of 14 residues. DNA of the CDR3: TGCAGCGTGAGGGGACAGGGGCTCAATCAGCCCCAGCATTTT. Protein sequence: CSVRGQGLNQPQHF.

The chain joins TRBV7-2 to TRBJ1-5; D perhaps matches TRBD1 (5 bases). This CDR3 comprises 13 residues. Germline CDR1 SGHTA, CDR2 FQGNSA. V gave up 5 bases and J gave up 4 bases, with 9 bases separating them. The CDR3 DNA is TGTGCCAGCAGCCAGGGTCGAAATCAGCCCCAGCATTTT. It is translated as CASSQGRNQPQHF.

The chain couples TRBV3-1 (or the pseudogene TRBV3-2) to TRBJ2-5; 7 bases are shared with TRBD2. CDR3 size: 15 residues. J was trimmed by 5 bases and V by 1 base; bases with no gene match: 7. CDR1 and CDR2 (germline): LGHDT, YNNKEL (reference sequence). The DNA of the CDR3 is TGTGCCAGCAGCCAAGCCAGCGGGGTCCGGGAGACCCAGTACTTC. Protein sequence: CASSQASGVRETQYF.

V and J are TRBV5-1 and TRBJ1-3; D is ambiguous. Germline loops: CDR1 SGHRS, CDR2 YFSETQ. The length of the CDR3 is 14 residues. Trimming stripped 0 bases from V and 1 base from J, with 5 bases between. CDR3 DNA sequence: TGCGCCAGCAGCTTGGGTCAATCTGGAAACACCATATATTTT. Translation gives CASSLGQSGNTIYF.

The rearrangement uses TRBV19 and TRBJ1-1; D remains ambiguous. There are 12 residues in the CDR3. Germline lookup yields CDR1 LNHDA and CDR2 SQIVND (reference sequence). V gave up 8 bases and J gave up 10 bases, with 17 bases separating them. The CDR3 bases are TGTGCCAGTCGGTTCGGGGATGCGGGAGCTTTCTTT. This encodes CASRFGDAGAFF.

The chain combines TRBV7-2 with TRBJ2-7; 7 bases agree with TRBD2. Germline CDR1 SGHTA, CDR2 FQGNSA. The CDR3 runs to 15 residues. The V and J ends lost 0 bases and 6 bases, in that order; junction bases with no gene match: 8. The CDR3 is CASSLAREVFREQYF. The CDR3 nucleotides are TGTGCCAGCAGCTTAGCCCGGGAGGTCTTTCGCGAGCAGTACTTC. Filled out from reference TRBV7-2 and TRBJ2-7, the complete variable domain reads GAGVSQSPSNKVTEKGKDVELRCDPISGHTALYWYRQSLGQGLEFLIYFQGNSAPDKSGLPSDRFSAERTGGSVSTLTIQRTQQEDSAVYLCASSLAREVFREQYFGPGTRLTVT.

The chain recombines TRBV18 with TRBJ2-1; no clear D gene. V was cut by 2 bases and J by 0 bases, with 14 bases left in between. Germline CDR1 reads KGHSH; CDR2 reads LQKENI. The CDR3 is 17 amino acids. In DNA, the CDR3 is TGTGCCAGCTCACCAAACAGATTAACTCTCTCCTACAATGAGCAGTTCTTC. Translating gives CASSPNRLTLSYNEQFF.

This chain uses TRBV24-1 with TRBJ2-2, with 11 positions matching TRBD2. Trimming at V came to 3 bases and at J to 5 bases, leaving 4 bases not matched to a gene. The CDR3 consists of 16 residues. Per the germline V gene, CDR1 is KGHDR and CDR2 is SFDVKD. CDR3 coding DNA: TGTGCCACCAGTGATCCAACTAGCGGGAGAACCGGGGAGCTGTTTTTT. Protein product: CATSDPTSGRTGELFF.